This TCR beta chain stems from a study of vaccination effects on CD4 cells after COVID-19. The V gene lost 7 bases and the J gene lost 2 bases, with 16 bases spanning the gap. This CDR3 is built from 15 residues. Germline V CDR1 and CDR2: SNHLY, FYNNEI. As regards this clone: Its antigen is still unknown.

Viral peptide pools were used in the ViraFEST assay to expand antigen-specific CD4+ T cells, and sequencing came afterward. Culture lasted roughly 9 days before CD4+ T cell isolation. The participants, recipients of two vaccine doses, got either BNT162b2 or mRNA-1273. Measured with immunoSEQ multiplex PCR; TCRdb has only the in-frame clones, and not every one. The table has roughly 70,000 clones, 74% seen once. The chain recombines TRBV2 with TRBJ2-3; D may be TRBD1 or TRBD2 (6 bases each). This TCR was recovered from a human donor who received a COVID-19 vaccine. The material was CD4+ T cells from PBMCs cultured with HCoV-229E spike peptides, obtained after COVID-19 vaccination. The CDR3 reads CASTQVGGLTDTQYF. The DNA of the CDR3 is TGTGCCAGCACCCAAGTAGGGGGACTCACAGATACGCAGTATTTT.